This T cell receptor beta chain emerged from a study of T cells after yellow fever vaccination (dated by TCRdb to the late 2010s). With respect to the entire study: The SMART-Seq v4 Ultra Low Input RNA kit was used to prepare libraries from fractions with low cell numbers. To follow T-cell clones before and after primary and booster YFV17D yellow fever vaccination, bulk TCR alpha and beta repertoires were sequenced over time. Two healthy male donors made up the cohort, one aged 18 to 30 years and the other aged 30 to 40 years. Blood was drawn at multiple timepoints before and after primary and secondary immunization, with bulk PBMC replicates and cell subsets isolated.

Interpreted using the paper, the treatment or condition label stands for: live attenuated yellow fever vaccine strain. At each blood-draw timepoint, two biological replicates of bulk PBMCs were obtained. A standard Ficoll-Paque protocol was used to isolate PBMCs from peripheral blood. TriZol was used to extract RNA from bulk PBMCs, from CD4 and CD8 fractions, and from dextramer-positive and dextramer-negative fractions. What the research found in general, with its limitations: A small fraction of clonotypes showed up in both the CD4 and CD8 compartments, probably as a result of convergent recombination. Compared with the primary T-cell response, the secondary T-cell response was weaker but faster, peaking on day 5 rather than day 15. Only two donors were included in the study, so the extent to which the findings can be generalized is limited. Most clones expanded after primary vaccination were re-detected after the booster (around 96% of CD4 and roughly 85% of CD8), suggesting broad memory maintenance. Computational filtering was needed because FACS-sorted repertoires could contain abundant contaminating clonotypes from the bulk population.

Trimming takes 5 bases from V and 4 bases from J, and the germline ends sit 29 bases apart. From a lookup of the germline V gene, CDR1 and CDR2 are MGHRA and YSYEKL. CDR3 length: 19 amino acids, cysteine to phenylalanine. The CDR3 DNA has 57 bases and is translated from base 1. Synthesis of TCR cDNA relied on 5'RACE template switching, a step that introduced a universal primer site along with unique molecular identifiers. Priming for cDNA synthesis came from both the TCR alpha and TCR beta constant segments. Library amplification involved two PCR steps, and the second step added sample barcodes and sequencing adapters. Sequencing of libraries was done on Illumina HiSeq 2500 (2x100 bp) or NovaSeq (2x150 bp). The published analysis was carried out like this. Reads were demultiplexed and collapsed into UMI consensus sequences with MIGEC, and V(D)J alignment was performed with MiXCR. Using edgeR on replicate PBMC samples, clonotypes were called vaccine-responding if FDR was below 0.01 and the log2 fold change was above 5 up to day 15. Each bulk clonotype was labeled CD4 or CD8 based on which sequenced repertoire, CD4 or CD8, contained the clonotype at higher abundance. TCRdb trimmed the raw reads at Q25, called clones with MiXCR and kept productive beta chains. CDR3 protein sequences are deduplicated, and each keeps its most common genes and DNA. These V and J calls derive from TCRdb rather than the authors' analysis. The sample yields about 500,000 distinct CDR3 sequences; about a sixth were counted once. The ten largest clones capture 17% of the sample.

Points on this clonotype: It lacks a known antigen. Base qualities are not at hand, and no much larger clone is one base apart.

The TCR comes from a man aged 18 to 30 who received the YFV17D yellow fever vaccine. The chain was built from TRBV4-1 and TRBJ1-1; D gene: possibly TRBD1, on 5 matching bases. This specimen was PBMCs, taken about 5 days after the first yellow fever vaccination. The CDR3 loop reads CASSKWSIGRDRVGTEAFF. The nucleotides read TGCGCCAGCAGCAAATGGTCCATTGGCAGGGATCGAGTGGGCACTGAAGCTTTCTTT.